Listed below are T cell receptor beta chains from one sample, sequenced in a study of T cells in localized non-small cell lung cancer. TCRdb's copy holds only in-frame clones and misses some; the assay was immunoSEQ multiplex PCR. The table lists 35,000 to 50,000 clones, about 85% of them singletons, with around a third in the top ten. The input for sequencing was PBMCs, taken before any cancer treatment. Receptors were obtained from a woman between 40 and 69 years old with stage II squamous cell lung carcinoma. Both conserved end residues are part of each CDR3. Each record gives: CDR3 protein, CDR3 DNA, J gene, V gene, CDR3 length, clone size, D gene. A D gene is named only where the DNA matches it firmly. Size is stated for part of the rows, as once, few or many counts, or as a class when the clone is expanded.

CASSLVRGGYGYTF | TGTGCCAGCAGCCTGGTAAGGGGTGGCTATGGCTACACCTTC | TRBJ1-2 | TRBV6-5 | 14 | - | -
CASSPTGYTEAFF | TGTGCCAGCAGTCCCACAGGGTACACTGAAGCTTTCTTT | TRBJ1-1 | TRBV6-5 | 13 | - | -
CASKGFNAGAILYF | TGTGCCAGTAAGGGCTTCAACGCCGGTGCTATTTTATATTTT | TRBJ1-3 | TRBV19 | 14 | once | -
CASSERTEHSPLHF | TGTGCCAGCAGTGAAAGGACAGAGCATTCACCCCTCCACTTT | TRBJ1-6 | TRBV6-1 | 14 | - | -
CASSEGLFNFLPQHF | TGTGCCAGCAGTGAAGGACTTTTTAATTTTCTGCCCCAGCATTTT | TRBJ1-5 | TRBV6-1 | 15 | - | -
CASGQNYGYTF | TGTGCCAGCGGTCAAAACTATGGCTACACCTTC | TRBJ1-2 | TRBV28 | 11 | - | -
CASSLSSSSSSTDTQYF | TGTGCCAGCAGCTTATCATCCTCCTCTTCTAGCACAGATACGCAGTATTTT | TRBJ2-3 | TRBV7-6 | 17 | - | -
CASNRPRGQGAKPQHF | TGTGCCAGCAATCGCCCGCGGGGGCAGGGGGCGAAGCCCCAGCATTTT | TRBJ1-5 | TRBV28 | 16 | - | TRBD1
CASSLRGTGTSYEQYF | TGTGCCAGCAGCTTAAGGGGGACAGGAACCTCCTACGAGCAGTACTTC | TRBJ2-7 | TRBV11-2 | 16 | - | TRBD1
CASSDRENYGYTF | TGTGCCAGTAGCGACAGAGAAAACTATGGCTACACCTTC | TRBJ1-2 | TRBV19 | 13 | - | -
CASSGDGYTEAFF | TGTGCCAGCAGTGGGGACGGGTACACTGAAGCTTTCTTT | TRBJ1-1 | TRBV2 | 13 | - | -
CASSLAGGGRGEQFF | TGTGCCAGCAGCTTAGCGGGTGGCGGGAGAGGTGAGCAGTTCTTC | TRBJ2-1 | TRBV7-9 | 15 | - | TRBD2
CASSSGRLAKNIQYF | TGCGCCAGCAGCTCGGGGCGCCTAGCCAAAAACATTCAGTACTTC | TRBJ2-4 | TRBV5-1 | 15 | few | -
CASSSTSGIGELFF | TGTGCTAGCAGCTCCACTAGTGGGATCGGGGAGCTGTTTTTT | TRBJ2-2 | TRBV7-7 | 14 | once | -
CASSNPNEKLFF | TGCGCCAGCAGCAACCCTAATGAAAAACTGTTTTTT | TRBJ1-4 | TRBV5-1 | 12 | - | -
CASSQDLASGRGDIQYF | TGTGCCAGCAGCCAAGATTTGGCTAGCGGGAGGGGGGACATTCAGTACTTC | TRBJ2-4 | TRBV4-2 | 17 | - | TRBD2
CASSVFTDTQYF | TGTGCCAGCAGCGTCTTCACAGATACGCAGTATTTT | TRBJ2-3 | TRBV9 | 12 | - | -
CASSYHGQGTYEQYF | TGTGCCAGCAGTTACCACGGACAGGGGACCTACGAGCAGTACTTC | TRBJ2-7 | TRBV6-6 | 15 | - | TRBD1
CASSLMRLSTYEQYF | TGTGCCAGCAGCTTAATGAGACTTTCAACCTACGAGCAGTACTTC | TRBJ2-7 | TRBV7-8 | 15 | once | -
CASSDLQGAADTQYF | TGTGCCAGCAGTGATTTACAGGGTGCTGCAGATACGCAGTATTTT | TRBJ2-3 | TRBV6-1 | 15 | - | -
CASSRESMGSPLHF | TGTGCCAGCTCCCGTGAGTCTATGGGTTCACCCCTCCACTTT | TRBJ1-6 | TRBV6-5 | 14 | medium-sized | -
CASSTVNYGYTF | TGTGCCAGCTCGACCGTTAACTATGGCTACACCTTC | TRBJ1-2 | TRBV28 | 12 | - | -
CASSLQVEAKAEAFF | TGTGCCAGCAGTTTACAGGTAGAGGCAAAAGCTGAAGCTTTCTTT | TRBJ1-1 | TRBV28 | 15 | - | -
CASSHKPTGDTETQYF | TGCGCCAGCAGCCATAAACCAACAGGGGATACGGAGACCCAGTACTTC | TRBJ2-5 | TRBV4-3 | 16 | - | TRBD1
CASSYSGAGLWTQYF | TGTGCCAGCAGTTACTCGGGGGCGGGTCTTTGGACCCAGTACTTC | TRBJ2-5 | TRBV6-5 | 15 | - | -
CASSGTVQETQYF | TGTGCCAGCAGCGGGACAGTGCAAGAGACCCAGTACTTC | TRBJ2-5 | TRBV9 | 13 | - | -